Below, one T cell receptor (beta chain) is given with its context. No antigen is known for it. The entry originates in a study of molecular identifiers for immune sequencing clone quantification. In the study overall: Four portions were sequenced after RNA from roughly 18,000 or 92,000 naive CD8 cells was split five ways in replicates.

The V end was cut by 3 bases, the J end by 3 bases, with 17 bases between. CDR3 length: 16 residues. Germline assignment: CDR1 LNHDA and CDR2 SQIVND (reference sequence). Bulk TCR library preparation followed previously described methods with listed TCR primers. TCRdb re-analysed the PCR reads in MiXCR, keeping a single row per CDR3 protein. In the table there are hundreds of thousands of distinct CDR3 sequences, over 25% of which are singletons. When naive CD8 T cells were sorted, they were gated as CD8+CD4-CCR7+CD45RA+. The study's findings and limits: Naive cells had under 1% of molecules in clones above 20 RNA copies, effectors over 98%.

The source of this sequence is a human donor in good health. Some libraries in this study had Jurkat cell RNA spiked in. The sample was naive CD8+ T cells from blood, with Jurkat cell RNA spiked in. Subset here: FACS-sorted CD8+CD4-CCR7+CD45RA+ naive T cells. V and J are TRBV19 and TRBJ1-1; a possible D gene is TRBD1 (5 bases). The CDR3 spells CASSISSGPRYTEAFF. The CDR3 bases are TGTGCCAGTAGTATTAGTTCGGGACCGAGGTACACTGAAGCTTTCTTT.